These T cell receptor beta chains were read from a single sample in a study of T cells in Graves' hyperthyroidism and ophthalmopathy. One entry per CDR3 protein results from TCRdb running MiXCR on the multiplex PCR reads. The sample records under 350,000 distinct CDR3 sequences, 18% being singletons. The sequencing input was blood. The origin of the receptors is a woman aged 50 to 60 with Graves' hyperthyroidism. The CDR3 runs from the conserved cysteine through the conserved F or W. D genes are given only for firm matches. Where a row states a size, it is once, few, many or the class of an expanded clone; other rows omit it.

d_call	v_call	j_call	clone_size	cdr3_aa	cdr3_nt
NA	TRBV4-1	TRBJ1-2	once	CASSHSTPGQIYGYTF	TGCGCCAGCAGCCATTCTACACCCGGACAGATCTATGGCTACACCTTC
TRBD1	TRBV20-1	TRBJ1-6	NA	CSASLGGQGYSPLHF	TGCAGTGCCTCGCTTGGGGGACAGGGGTATTCACCCCTCCACTTT
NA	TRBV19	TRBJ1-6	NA	CASRDPGESGSPLHF	TGTGCCAGTAGGGATCCAGGGGAAAGTGGTTCACCCCTCCACTTT
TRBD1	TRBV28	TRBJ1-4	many	CASESPGQGRTNEKLFF	TGTGCCAGCGAATCACCGGGACAGGGGAGAACTAATGAAAAACTGTTTTTT
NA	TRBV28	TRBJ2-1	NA	CASGSDPGLQGQFF	TGTGCCAGCGGTTCAGACCCAGGACTACAGGGGCAGTTCTTC
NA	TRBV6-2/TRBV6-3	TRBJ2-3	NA	CASRTVTSTDTQYF	TGTGCCAGCAGGACGGTTACTAGCACAGATACGCAGTATTTT
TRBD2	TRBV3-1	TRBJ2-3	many	CASSQMASGTDTQYF	TGTGCCAGCAGCCAAATGGCTAGCGGAACAGATACGCAGTATTTT
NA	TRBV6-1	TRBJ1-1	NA	CASTLRGQMNTEAFF	TGTGCCAGCACTCTAAGGGGCCAGATGAACACTGAAGCTTTCTTT
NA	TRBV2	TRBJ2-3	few	CASSEGPEDTQYF	TGTGCCAGCAGTGAAGGCCCCGAGGATACGCAGTATTTT
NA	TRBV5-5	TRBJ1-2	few	CASSLDEGSGYTF	TGTGCCAGCAGCCTGGATGAGGGTAGTGGCTACACCTTC
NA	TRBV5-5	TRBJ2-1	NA	CASSLDRIQGSNEQFF	TGTGCCAGCAGCTTGGATCGGATCCAGGGTTCCAATGAGCAGTTCTTC
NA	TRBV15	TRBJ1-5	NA	CATSLNQYSNQPQHF	TGTGCCACCAGCCTAAACCAGTATAGCAATCAGCCCCAGCATTTT
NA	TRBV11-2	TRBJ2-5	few	CASSLVVGSPETQYF	TGTGCCAGCAGCTTAGTTGTAGGGAGTCCGGAGACCCAGTACTTC
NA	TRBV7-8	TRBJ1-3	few	CASSLVGGNTIYF	TGTGCCAGCAGCTTAGTTGGTGGAAACACCATATATTTT
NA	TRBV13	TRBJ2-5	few	CASSPSAGKETQYF	TGTGCCAGCAGCCCCAGTGCCGGGAAAGAGACCCAGTACTTC
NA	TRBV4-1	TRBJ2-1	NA	CASSQGPDRQFF	TGCGCCAGCAGCCAAGGCCCAGATCGGCAGTTCTTC
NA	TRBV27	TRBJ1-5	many	CASSLTGFGQPQHF	TGTGCCAGCAGTTTAACAGGGTTCGGTCAGCCCCAGCATTTT
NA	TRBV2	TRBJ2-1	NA	CAGRENSNEQFF	TGTGCCGGCCGGGAGAATTCCAATGAGCAGTTCTTC
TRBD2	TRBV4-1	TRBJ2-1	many	CASSQEAGWEQFF	TGCGCCAGCAGCCAAGAAGCGGGGTGGGAGCAGTTCTTC
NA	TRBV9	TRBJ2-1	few	CASSVVGSYNEQFF	TGTGCCAGCAGCGTAGTCGGCTCCTACAATGAGCAGTTCTTC